This T cell receptor (beta chain) was recorded in a study of tumor-infiltrating lymphocytes in primary liver carcinoma. With a constant-region primer, TCR beta cDNA was made from approximately 520 ng of total RNA. TCR beta libraries came from three nested multiplex PCR rounds using slightly modified ARM-PCR. PCR rounds one and two used TRBV1-TRBV30 forward primers with a C-beta reverse primer for about 9 cycles each. TCRdb reprocessed the multiplex PCR reads with MiXCR, giving one entry per CDR3 protein. The sample consists of about 37,000 distinct CDR3 sequences, roughly 80% of them appearing once. Points from the study as a whole: Compared with tumor region pairs, tumor-adjacent and tumor-blood pairs overlapped less.

Total RNA and DNA came together from 20-30 mg of bulk tissue without cell sorting. Per the germline V gene, CDR1 is MGHRA and CDR2 is YSYEKL. The CDR3 runs to 14 residues. With regard to this clonotype: Its antigen is undetermined. An end of the junction does not agree with germline; a read error may underlie this.

The V gene is TRBV4-1, the J gene TRBJ2-2; unclear D gene. The TCR originated in a middle-aged man with primary liver carcinoma and hepatitis B virus infection. The sample was tumor-adjacent normal liver tissue. As DNA, the CDR3 is TGCGCCAACAGCCAAGTCGCCGCCACCGGGGAGCTGTTTTTT. Its translation is CANSQVAATGELFF.